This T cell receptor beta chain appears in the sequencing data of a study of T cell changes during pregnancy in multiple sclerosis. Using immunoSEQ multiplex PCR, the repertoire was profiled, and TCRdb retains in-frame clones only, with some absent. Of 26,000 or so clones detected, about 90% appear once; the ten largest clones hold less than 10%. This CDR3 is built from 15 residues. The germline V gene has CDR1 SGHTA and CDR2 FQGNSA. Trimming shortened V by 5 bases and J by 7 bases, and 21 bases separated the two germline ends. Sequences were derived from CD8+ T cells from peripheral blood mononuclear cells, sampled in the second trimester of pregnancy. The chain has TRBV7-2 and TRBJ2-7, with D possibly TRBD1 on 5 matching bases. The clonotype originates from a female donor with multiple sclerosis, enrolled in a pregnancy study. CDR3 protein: CASSPGPYHRWEQYF. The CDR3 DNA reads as TGTGCCAGCAGCCCAGGGCCATACCACAGGTGGGAGCAGTACTTC.